Below are 5 T cell receptor beta chains sequenced from a single sample in a study of control samples from healthy donors and cancer patients (TCRdb year 2020). Libraries were built with the immunoSEQ multiplex PCR assay. TCRdb mirrors the immuneACCESS table, restricted to in-frame sequences. Some clones are absent from its copies; in checked studies, under half trace to an unresolved V gene, and the reason for the others is unknown. The sample yields more than 150,000 clones; about 93% were counted once. The top ten clonotypes cover about 1.5% of the sample. What was sequenced was blood. The receptors shown here come from a man aged 18 to 29 in good health.

The chain joins TRBV24-1 to TRBJ2-1; 9 bases map to TRBD1. The V segment lost 3 bases and the J segment 10 bases; nucleotides outside the gene matches: 9. The CDR3 runs to 15 residues. CDR1 is KGHDR and CDR2 is SFDVKD in the germline V gene. CDR3 loop: CATSDPGTGNMEQFF. The CDR3 coding sequence is TGTGCCACCAGTGATCCGGGGACAGGGAATATGGAGCAGTTCTTC.

The V and J genes are TRBV29-1 and TRBJ2-7; D is undetermined. The CDR3 loop spans 15 amino acids. CDR1 and CDR2 from the germline V gene are SQVTM and ANQGSEA. V was clipped by 0 bases and J by 3 bases, with 15 bases between them. CDR3 sequence reads: CSVEDRSFIGYEQYF. The CDR3 nucleotides read TGCAGCGTTGAAGACAGGTCCTTTATTGGCTACGAGCAGTACTTC.

This clone was detected only a few times. The genes are TRBV18 and TRBJ2-7; D unresolved. CDR1 and CDR2 (germline): KGHSH, LQKENI. The V end lost 4 bases, the J end lost 2 bases, and 18 bases lay between the germline ends. The CDR3 is 16 residues long. The CDR3 DNA reads TGTGCCAGCTCACGTCGGAAATGGACCCCTGCCTACGAGCAGTACTTC. Its protein product is CASSRRKWTPAYEQYF. The full variable domain, its missing parts supplied by reference TRBV18 and TRBJ2-7, is NAGVMQNPRHLVRRRGQEARLRCSPMKGHSHVYWYRQLPEEGLKFMVYLQKENIIDESGMPKERFSAEFPKEGPSILRIQQVVRGDSAAYFCASSRRKWTPAYEQYFGPGTRLTVT.

J is TRBJ1-2 and V is TRBV12-3 or TRBV12-4; the D is unclear. Trimming stripped 6 bases from V and 3 bases from J, with 8 bases between. The length of the CDR3 is 12 residues. The CDR3 here is CASSASYYGYTF. CDR3 bases: TGTGCCAGCAGCGCTTCCTACTATGGCTACACCTTC.

This rearrangement joins TRBV18 to TRBJ1-4; no clear D. CDR1 is KGHSH, CDR2 LQKENI, per germline. CDR3 length: 15 residues. Trimming cost V 0 bases and J 5 bases, with 10 bases left between them. The chain's CDR3 is CASSPPLGMNEKLFF. CDR3 nucleotides: TGTGCCAGCTCACCACCGTTGGGGATGAATGAAAAACTGTTTTTT.